Presented here are 21 T cell receptor beta chains from one specimen sequenced in a study of shared clonotypes between healthy human individuals. Produced via immunoSEQ multiplex PCR; TCRdb's table is partial and in-frame only. The sample lists hundreds of thousands of clones; about 82% were seen once. The specimen was PBMCs. The receptors originated from a woman aged 40 to 55 in good health. Some clones in this sample may be carry-over from other donors' samples.

J is TRBJ2-2 and V is TRBV13; 10 nucleotides match TRBD2. J lost 7 bases, V lost 0 bases, and 5 bases had no gene match. The CDR3 runs 16 residues. Looked up from germline, CDR1 is PRHDT and CDR2 is FYEKMQ (reference sequence). The CDR3, as DNA: TGTGCCAGCAGCTTAGGTCTAGCGGGAGCCAACGGGGAGCTGTTTTTT. As protein: CASSLGLAGANGELFF.

This clone was recorded a few times. The rearrangement links TRBV9 to TRBJ2-7, with TRBD2 as a possible D gene (6 bases). This CDR3 has 14 amino acids. V was clipped by 0 bases and J by 2 bases, with 9 bases between them. Looked up from germline, CDR1 is SGDLS and CDR2 is YYNGEE. This chain's CDR3 is CASSVEAGPYEQYF. The CDR3 region has the DNA TGTGCCAGCAGCGTAGAAGCGGGTCCCTACGAGCAGTACTTC.

This clone was seen once. The J gene is TRBJ1-4, the V gene TRBV9; 7 nucleotides agree with TRBD1. After removal of 4 bases from V and 3 bases from J, the junction contained 12 bases not matched to a gene. The germline V gene encodes CDR1 SGDLS and CDR2 YYNGEE. This CDR3 contains 17 residues. Here the CDR3 DNA reads TGTGCCAGCAGCCCCACGACAGGGAGGTCGGCTAATGAAAAACTGTTTTTT. Translation: CASSPTTGRSANEKLFF.

This clone was seen only once. The chain combines TRBV29-1 with TRBJ1-6; 7 bases are a match to TRBD1. Germline V lookup: CDR1 SQVTM, CDR2 ANQGSEA. J lost 8 bases, V lost 6 bases, and 7 bases had no gene match. The CDR3 is 13 amino acids. The CDR3 reads CSVKGGTDSPLHF. As DNA, the CDR3 is TGCAGCGTAAAAGGGGGGACAGATTCACCCCTCCACTTT.

The chain employs TRBV11-2 and TRBJ1-5; 10 bases are a match to TRBD1. The length of the CDR3 is 16 residues. CDR1 SGHAT and CDR2 FQNNGV come from the germline V gene. V lost 5 bases to trimming and J lost 5 bases; unmatched junction nucleotides: 9. Written as DNA, the CDR3 is TGTGCCAGCAGCCCGAAGACAGGGGGCTACGATCAGCCCCAGCATTTT. This translates into CASSPKTGGYDQPQHF.

The rearrangement joins TRBV5-1 to TRBJ2-5; TRBD2 might be the D (7 bases). V dropped 3 bases and J dropped 3 bases, with 21 bases sitting between them. The CDR3 spans 17 residues. From germline, CDR1 is SGHRS and CDR2 YFSETQ. The CDR3 reads CASSSQPRGAGEETQYF. CDR3 nucleotide sequence: TGCGCCAGCAGCTCCCAACCCCGGGGGGCAGGGGAAGAGACCCAGTACTTC.

The rearrangement links TRBV7-2 to TRBJ1-2, with D perhaps matching TRBD1 (5 bases). Germline V gene data show CDR1 as SGHTA and CDR2 as FQGNSA. V was trimmed by 0 bases and J by 4 bases, leaving 12 bases between them. This CDR3 is 15 amino acids long. The CDR3 nucleotides read TGTGCCAGCAGCTTAGCCTCGGGGGAGTCCTATGGCTACACCTTC. As protein: CASSLASGESYGYTF.

The chain carries TRBV6-6 and TRBJ2-7; 11 nucleotides match TRBD2. Germline loops: CDR1 MNHNY, CDR2 SVGAGI (reference sequence). With 10 bases clipped from V and 3 bases from J, the junction kept 11 bases outside the gene matches. CDR3 length: 15 amino acids. CDR3 bases: TGTGCCACCGGGACAGGGACTAGCGGAAACTACGAGCAGTACTTC. This gives the protein CATGTGTSGNYEQYF.

This chain connects TRBV28 to TRBJ2-3; D is uncertain. Per the germline V gene, CDR1 is MDHEN and CDR2 is SYDVKM. The V and J ends lost 1 base and 6 bases respectively, with 5 bases between them. The CDR3 length is 12 residues. CDR3 bases: TGTGCCAGCAGTTTATTAGGCGATACGCAGTATTTT. As protein: CASSLLGDTQYF.

About this clone: It differs at one base from a far larger clone, so likely a read error. The chain recombines TRBV10-2 with TRBJ2-7; no firm D call. Germline CDR1 is WSHSY and CDR2 is SAAADI. The CDR3 extends over 13 amino acids. In DNA form, the CDR3 reads TGCGCCAGCAGTGAAACAAACGCGAAAAAGCAGTGCTTC. This gives the protein CASSETNAKKQCF.

The chain is built from TRBV4-1 and TRBJ2-1; TRBD2 matches 10 bases. Per germline, CDR1 MGHRA and CDR2 YSYEKL. This CDR3 has 19 amino acids. V dropped 6 bases and J dropped 5; count of bases not matched to a gene: 19. CDR3: CASRPGTGLSGRDNNEQFF. CDR3 nucleotide sequence: TGCGCCAGCAGACCCGGGACAGGACTCAGCGGGAGGGATAACAATGAGCAGTTCTTC.

J is TRBJ2-5 and V is TRBV2; no definite D call. The V end lost 5 bases, the J end lost 3 bases, and 10 bases lay between the germline ends. The CDR3 sequence is 13 residues long. Germline CDR1 and CDR2: SNHLY and FYNNEI. This chain's CDR3 is CASSSGRKETQYF. The CDR3 DNA is TGTGCCAGCAGTTCCGGGCGAAAAGAGACCCAGTACTTC.

This clone was seen repeatedly, ten times or more. V usage is TRBV5-4 and J usage is TRBJ2-5, with D possibly matching TRBD2 (6 bases). This CDR3 contains 14 residues. V was cut by 3 bases and J by 1 base, with 10 bases left in between. The germline CDR1 and CDR2 sequences are SGHNT and YYREEE (reference sequence). Here the CDR3 reads CASSSTSFQETQYF. CDR3 coding DNA: TGTGCCAGCAGCTCTACTAGCTTCCAAGAGACCCAGTACTTC. The variable domain in full, completed from reference TRBV5-4 and TRBJ2-5, reads ETGVTQSPTHLIKTRGQQVTLRCSSQSGHNTVSWYQQALGQGPQFIFQYYREEENGRGNFPPRFSGLQFPNYSSELNVNALELDDSALYLCASSSTSFQETQYFGPGTRLLVL.

The chain recombines TRBV5-1 with TRBJ2-1; 9 bases are shared with TRBD1. The CDR3 is 14 amino acids. J was trimmed by 7 bases and V by 3 bases; bases with no gene match: 5. The germline V gene has CDR1 SGHRS and CDR2 YFSETQ. CDR3 in DNA: TGCGCCAGCAGCTGGGGGACAGGGATGAATGAGCAGTTCTTC. Amino acid sequence: CASSWGTGMNEQFF.

This rearrangement joins TRBV11-3 to TRBJ2-7; the D call may be TRBD1 or TRBD2 (6 bases each). V was pared by 4 bases and J by 5 bases, with 12 bases between. Germline V lookup: CDR1 SGHNT, CDR2 YENEEA. The CDR3 covers 13 residues. The CDR3 DNA is TGTGCCAGCAGCTGGGGGCGGGATGACGAGCAGTACTTC. Encoded protein: CASSWGRDDEQYF.

A few counts support this clone. This chain connects TRBV18 to TRBJ2-1; D gene unclear. Trimming stripped 3 bases from V and 0 bases from J, with 9 bases between. The CDR3 sequence is 15 residues long. CDR1 is KGHSH, CDR2 LQKENI, per germline. The CDR3 protein is CASSPLSSSYNEQFF. The CDR3 coding sequence is TGTGCCAGCTCACCCTTGTCGAGCTCCTACAATGAGCAGTTCTTC.

Concerning this clone: A far larger clone lies a single base away; this is likely a read error. Different DNA sequences within this sample yield the same CDR3. Here the CDR3 DNA reads TGTGCCAGCAGCTTACTGGTGAACCGGGAAGCTTTCTTT. Amino acid sequence: CASSLLVNREAFF. The chain is built from TRBV7-9 and TRBJ1-1; no reliable D call. Per the germline V gene, CDR1 is SEHNR and CDR2 is FQNEAQ (reference sequence). Trimming stripped 2 bases from V and 8 bases from J, with 12 bases between. The CDR3 is 13 amino acids.

The chain links TRBV29-1 to TRBJ2-7, with 7 nucleotides matching TRBD2. Germline assignment: CDR1 SQVTM and CDR2 ANQGSEA. This CDR3 contains 12 residues. V was pared by 7 bases and J by 0 bases, with 3 bases of the junction left unmatched. In DNA, the CDR3 is TGCAGCGCTCGGGACTACTCCTACGAGCAGTACTTC. This codes for CSARDYSYEQYF.

The chain links TRBV7-9 to TRBJ2-1; no clear D. This CDR3 is built from 15 residues. The germline CDR1 and CDR2 sequences are SEHNR and FQNEAQ (reference sequence). The V end was cut by 1 base, the J end by 4 bases, with 11 bases between. For the CDR3, the DNA is TGTGCCAGCAGCTTAGGGTCGGCAGCATACAATGAGCAGTTCTTC. Protein product: CASSLGSAAYNEQFF.

V gene TRBV4-3 combines with J gene TRBJ1-3, with D uncertain. Per germline, CDR1 LGHNA and CDR2 YSLEER. Trimming cost V 0 bases and J 0 bases, with 6 bases left between them. The CDR3 has 15 residues. CDR3 amino acids: CASSQDPDSGNTIYF. The CDR3 nucleotides are TGCGCCAGCAGCCAAGACCCAGACTCTGGAAACACCATATATTTT.

The genes are TRBV5-1 and TRBJ2-7, with TRBD2 identical over 7 bases. The V segment lost 3 bases and the J segment 0 bases; nucleotides outside the gene matches: 6. The CDR3 consists of 15 residues. Germline V gives CDR1 SGHRS, CDR2 YFSETQ. The CDR3 DNA follows: TGCGCCAGCAGCTCCCAACTAGCGCCCTCCTACGAGCAGTACTTC. Amino acid sequence: CASSSQLAPSYEQYF.